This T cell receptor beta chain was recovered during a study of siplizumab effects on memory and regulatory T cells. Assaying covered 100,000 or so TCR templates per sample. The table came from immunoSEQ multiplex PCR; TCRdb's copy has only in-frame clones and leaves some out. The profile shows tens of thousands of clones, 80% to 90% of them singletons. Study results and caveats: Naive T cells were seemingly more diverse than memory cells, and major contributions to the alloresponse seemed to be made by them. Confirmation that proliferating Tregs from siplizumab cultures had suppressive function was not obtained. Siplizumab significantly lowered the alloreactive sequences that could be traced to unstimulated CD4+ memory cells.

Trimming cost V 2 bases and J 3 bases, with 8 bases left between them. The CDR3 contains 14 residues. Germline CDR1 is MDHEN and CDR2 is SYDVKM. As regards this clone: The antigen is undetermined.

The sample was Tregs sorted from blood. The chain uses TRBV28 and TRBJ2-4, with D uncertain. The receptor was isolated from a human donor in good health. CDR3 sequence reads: CASSLTIVKNIQYF. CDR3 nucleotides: TGTGCCAGCAGTTTAACGATCGTCAAAAACATTCAGTACTTC.